Sequencing of this TCR beta chain was carried out in a study of metastatic and nonmetastatic thyroid tumors. As for the study in general: Repertoire comparison spanned blood and tumor or nodule tissue of malignant and benign thyroid patients. Study-wide findings and caveats: When malignant thyroid tumors were compared with benign nodules, TCR beta diversity was reportedly significantly higher in the malignant tumors. This held in both blood and tumor samples.

The CDR3 is 14 amino acids. Trimming cost V 6 bases and J 9 bases, with 21 bases left between them. Germline assignment: CDR1 SGHTA and CDR2 FQGTGA. No treatment of any kind had been given to any patient before thyroid surgery. This clone showed up many times. Its antigen is currently unknown. Per the authors' pipeline: Differences in CDR3 between clinicopathological groups were drawn on to build a classifier intended to discriminate distant-metastatic papillary thyroid cancer patients. TCRdb re-processed the PCR reads through MiXCR. The V and J calls reflect TCRdb's pipeline rather than the authors' work. The sample contains roughly 32,000 clones, under 20% of which appear only once.

The receptor's source is a female donor with papillary thyroid cancer or a benign thyroid nodule (not recorded which). Some clones in this sample may be carry-over from other donors' samples. Sequencing was carried out using blood. The genes are TRBV7-3 and TRBJ2-7, with unresolved D. DNA of the CDR3: TGTGCCAGCAGTTCTGACGAGAGGACCGCCGGGCAGTACTTC. This encodes CASSSDERTAGQYF.